The 32 T cell receptor beta chains in this list originate from one sample, sequenced in a study of response to subunit inactivated influenza vaccine. A single record per CDR3 protein comes from TCRdb applying MiXCR to the RT-PCR reads. The data show 450,000 to 600,000 distinct CDR3 sequences, 16% seen once. The sample here was CD4+ T cells sorted from PBMCs, taken roughly 24 months after vaccination. These TCRs come from a man aged 45 to 70 who received an inactivated influenza vaccine.

This clonotype has ten or more counts. The J gene is TRBJ2-1, the V gene TRBV29-1; D is ambiguous. There are 13 residues in the CDR3. CDR1 is SQVTM and CDR2 is ANQGSEA in the germline V gene. Trimming removed 4 bases at V and 6 bases at J, with 13 bases between. As DNA, the CDR3 is TGCAGCGTTGTCCAGTTTAGGTTCAATGAGCAGTTCTTC. Encoded protein: CSVVQFRFNEQFF.

This clonotype has more than one count but fewer than ten. The chain uses TRBV6-2 or TRBV6-3 and TRBJ2-7; D may be TRBD1 or TRBD2 (6 bases each). V lost 7 bases, J lost 2 bases, and 21 bases lay in between. This CDR3 has 16 amino acids. Germline CDR1 reads MNHEY; CDR2 reads SVGEGT. The CDR3 is CASTAGGRTPPYEQYF. CDR3 bases: TGTGCCAGCACTGCCGGGGGCAGAACACCACCCTACGAGCAGTACTTC.

This clonotype was picked up a small number of times. This chain's CDR3 is CAISESMGQARLNEQFF. DNA of the CDR3: TGTGCCATCAGTGAGTCGATGGGGCAGGCTCGTCTCAATGAGCAGTTCTTC. The chain couples TRBV10-3 to TRBJ2-1, with D maybe TRBD1 (5 bases). V shed 0 bases and J shed 6 bases, with 18 bases lying between them. CDR3 size: 17 residues. The germline CDR1 and CDR2 sequences are ENHRY and SYGVKD.

The chain combines TRBV5-1 with TRBJ1-1; a possible D gene is TRBD1 (5 bases). The germline gives CDR1 SGHRS, CDR2 YFSETQ. Between the trimmed V and J ends, which lost 0 bases and 3 bases, there was a span of 15 bases. The CDR3 sequence is 16 residues long. The DNA for the CDR3 is TGCGCCAGCAGCTTGGAACCGGGGGTGCGGCACACTGAAGCTTTCTTT. Its protein is CASSLEPGVRHTEAFF. The whole variable domain, remainder taken from reference TRBV5-1 and TRBJ1-1, is KAGVTQTPRYLIKTRGQQVTLSCSPISGHRSVSWYQQTPGQGLQFLFEYFSETQRNKGNFPGRFSGRQFSNSRSEMNVSTLELGDSALYLCASSLEPGVRHTEAFFGQGTRLTVV.

The chain joins TRBV9 to TRBJ2-3, with 9 positions matching TRBD2. V lost 2 bases, J lost 6 bases, and 13 bases stayed unmatched. The germline gives CDR1 SGDLS, CDR2 YYNGEE. The CDR3 is 17 amino acids. The CDR3 DNA is TGTGCCAGCAGCGTCGGGAGGAGCGGGAGGTTCGGGGATACGCAGTATTTT. This sequence encodes CASSVGRSGRFGDTQYF.

This clonotype appeared a few times. The chain joins TRBV20-1 to TRBJ2-1, with TRBD1 matching 8 bases. CDR3 length: 15 amino acids. Unmatched junction bases numbered 12, after V lost 5 bases and J lost 6 bases. Germline loops: CDR1 DFQATT, CDR2 SNEGSKA (reference sequence). The CDR3 DNA reads TGCAGTGCTGTAAGATTCGGGACAGGCAGCAATGAGCAGTTCTTC. Translated, it gives CSAVRFGTGSNEQFF.

CDR3 in DNA: TGTGCCAGCAGTTTGCCAGGACAGGAGCCCTACGAGCAGTACTTC. It codes for CASSLPGQEPYEQYF. The rearrangement uses TRBV28 and TRBJ2-7; the match to TRBD1 covers 7 bases. The CDR3 is 15 residues long. The junction had 7 bases not matched to a gene; V was cut back by 3 bases and J by 2 bases. The germline V gene has CDR1 MDHEN and CDR2 SYDVKM.

The V call is TRBV7-2, the J call TRBJ2-1; D could derive from TRBD1 or TRBD2 (6 bases each). Germline V gene lookup returns CDR1 SGHTA and CDR2 FQGNSA. With 5 bases removed from V and 0 bases from J, the gap between germline ends came to 11 bases. The CDR3 is 15 residues long. CDR3 loop: CASSGGRNSYNEQFF. CDR3 DNA sequence: TGTGCCAGCAGCGGGGGGCGGAACTCCTACAATGAGCAGTTCTTC.

This clonotype was seen a few times. The V and J genes are TRBV9 and TRBJ2-6; D uncertain. V dropped 1 base and J dropped 2 bases, with 1 base sitting between them. CDR3 size: 13 residues. Germline V gives CDR1 SGDLS, CDR2 YYNGEE. For the CDR3, the DNA is TGTGCCAGCAGCGTACCTGGGGCCAACGTCCTGACTTTC. Translating it yields CASSVPGANVLTF.

Only a few counts were recorded for this clonotype. This chain links TRBV20-1 with TRBJ2-7; no reliable D call. The CDR3 totals 11 residues. Trimming left V 6 bases short and J 3 bases short, with 9 bases between. Germline V CDR1 and CDR2: DFQATT, SNEGSKA (reference sequence). The CDR3 region is CSALKLYEQYF. CDR3 nucleotide sequence: TGCAGTGCCCTTAAACTCTACGAGCAGTACTTC.

This clonotype was observed a few times. This chain joins TRBV19 and TRBJ1-1; D not certain. This CDR3 has 13 amino acids. The V gene's germline CDR1 is LNHDA and CDR2 SQIVND (reference sequence). V was shortened by 6 bases and J by 5 bases, with 13 bases between the two germline ends. CDR3 residues: CASSSRDRTEAFF. The CDR3 DNA follows: TGTGCCAGTAGCTCGCGGGATAGGACTGAAGCTTTCTTT. Using reference TRBV19 and TRBJ1-1 for the parts outside the CDR3, the full variable domain is DGGITQSPKYLFRKEGQNVTLSCEQNLNHDAMYWYRQDPGQGLRLIYYSQIVNDFQKGDIAEGYSVSREKKESFPLTVTSAQKNPTAFYLCASSSRDRTEAFFGQGTRLTVV.

The chain carries TRBV4-2 and TRBJ2-7; no clear D gene. The germline V and J ends were trimmed by 0 bases and 2 bases, with 8 bases remaining between them. CDR3 length equals 14 residues. Per the germline V gene, CDR1 is LGHNA and CDR2 is YNFKEQ. The CDR3 loop reads CASSQDLDAYEQYF. DNA of the CDR3: TGTGCCAGCAGCCAAGATTTAGATGCCTACGAGCAGTACTTC.

The chain carries TRBV20-1 and TRBJ2-3, with TRBD2 identical over 8 bases. This CDR3 has 16 amino acids. Germline lookup yields CDR1 DFQATT and CDR2 SNEGSKA (reference sequence). V dropped 5 bases and J dropped 0; count of bases not matched to a gene: 10. CDR3 in DNA: TGCAGTGCTGCGACCACTAGCGGTCGCAGCACAGATACGCAGTATTTT. Translated, it gives CSAATTSGRSTDTQYF.

This clonotype was observed a handful of times. The CDR3 nucleotides are TGTGCCAGCAGCCCAGGGGCCAGCACAGATACGCAGTATTTT. It is translated as CASSPGASTDTQYF. The rearrangement links TRBV28 to TRBJ2-3; the D gene is possibly TRBD1 (6 bases). This CDR3 comprises 14 residues. Trimming left V 6 bases short and J 0 bases short, with 10 bases between. Germline V lookup: CDR1 MDHEN, CDR2 SYDVKM.

In the case of this clonotype: One end of the junction varies from germline; a read error may be responsible. This chain links TRBV7-2 with TRBJ2-2, with TRBD1 identical over 8 bases. The CDR3 contains 14 residues. Germline CDR1 and CDR2: SGHTA and FQGNSA. DNA of the CDR3: TGTGCCAGCAGACGACAGGGGAACCCCGGGGAGCTGTTTTTT. Its translation is CASRRQGNPGELFF.

The chain employs TRBV7-6 and TRBJ2-1, with 7 bases lining up with TRBD1. The CDR3 has 16 residues. Losses at the gene ends were 5 bases for V and 0 bases for J; bases not matched to a gene: 7. Germline V gives CDR1 SGHVS, CDR2 FNYEAQ. Here the CDR3 reads CASSEGQLTSYNEQFF. In DNA form, the CDR3 reads TGTGCCAGCAGCGAGGGACAGCTGACCTCCTACAATGAGCAGTTCTTC.

The chain recombines TRBV29-1 with TRBJ2-3, with 7 bases that match TRBD2. V shed 7 bases and J 2 bases; nucleotides not matched to a gene: 6. Germline CDR1 SQVTM, CDR2 ANQGSEA. The CDR3 spans 13 residues. This CDR3 reads CSAGGTNTDTQYF. CDR3 DNA sequence: TGCAGCGCGGGCGGGACTAACACAGATACGCAGTATTTT.

The V gene is TRBV28, the J gene TRBJ1-5; 7 bases line up with TRBD1. The junction had 7 bases not matched to a gene; V was cut back by 7 bases and J by 7 bases. The CDR3 length is 13 residues. Germline V gene data show CDR1 as MDHEN and CDR2 as SYDVKM. CDR3 in amino acids: CASTRGSRQPQHF. CDR3 in DNA: TGTGCCAGCACCAGGGGGTCGCGGCAGCCCCAGCATTTT.

The chain employs TRBV14 and TRBJ2-1; D uncertain. Trimming took off 4 bases at V and 5 bases at J, with 6 bases between the two ends. CDR1 is SGHDN, CDR2 FVKESK, per germline. CDR3 length equals 12 residues. The CDR3 here is CASSPHHNEQFF. The CDR3 bases are TGTGCCAGCAGCCCCCACCACAATGAGCAGTTCTTC.

This clonotype was seen a handful of times. The chain has TRBV12-3 or TRBV12-4 and TRBJ1-3; a possible D gene is TRBD1 (5 bases). With 8 bases removed from V and 0 bases from J, the gap between germline ends came to 23 bases. This CDR3 region has 18 residues. CDR3 amino acids: CASLGRTLRSISGNTIYF. DNA of the CDR3: TGTGCCAGCCTGGGGAGGACACTTAGAAGTATCTCTGGAAACACCATATATTTT.

The J gene is TRBJ2-6, the V gene TRBV6-2 or TRBV6-3; D possibly corresponds to TRBD2 (6 bases). Trimming took 0 bases from V and 0 from J, leaving 15 bases between them. Per the germline V gene, CDR1 is MNHEY and CDR2 is SVGEGT. This CDR3 is built from 19 residues. In DNA, the CDR3 is TGTGCCAGCAGTTACTCGCGAGGAGGGATCCGCTCTGGGGCCAACGTCCTGACTTTC. Protein sequence: CASSYSRGGIRSGANVLTF.

CDR3: CASSLSRETDTQYF. The CDR3 DNA sequence: TGTGCCAGCAGCTTGTCTCGGGAGACAGATACGCAGTATTTT. The genes are TRBV5-4 and TRBJ2-3; D is possibly TRBD2 (6 bases). V was clipped by 1 base and J by 3 bases, with 9 bases between them. Per the germline V gene, CDR1 is SGHNT and CDR2 is YYREEE (reference sequence). The CDR3 runs to 14 residues.

This rearrangement joins TRBV28 to TRBJ2-7; TRBD2 aligns across 9 bases. CDR3 size: 16 residues. V trimming: 7 bases; J trimming: 2 bases; junction bases outside the gene matches: 12. CDR1 and CDR2 (germline): MDHEN, SYDVKM. The CDR3 sequence: CASTLLGASGTYEQYF. The CDR3 DNA sequence: TGTGCCAGCACCTTACTCGGGGCTAGCGGGACCTACGAGCAGTACTTC.

V is TRBV6-1 and J is TRBJ2-1; D may be TRBD2 (6 bases). The V end lost 10 bases, the J end lost 3 bases, and 10 bases lay between the germline ends. The CDR3 extends over 12 amino acids. Germline loops: CDR1 MNHNS, CDR2 SASEGT. This CDR3 reads CATRESYNEQFF. Written as DNA, the CDR3 is TGTGCCACCCGGGAGAGCTACAATGAGCAGTTCTTC.

This clonotype appeared a few times. J is TRBJ2-7 and V is TRBV18, with D maybe TRBD1 (6 bases). CDR3 length: 13 residues. CDR1 is KGHSH, CDR2 LQKENI, per germline. Trimming stripped 0 bases from V and 4 bases from J, with 7 bases between. The CDR3 loop reads CASSPPGQYEQYF. Written as DNA, the CDR3 is TGTGCCAGCTCACCACCCGGACAGTACGAGCAGTACTTC.

This clonotype was observed a few times. The rearrangement joins TRBV20-1 to TRBJ1-4; D is unresolved. CDR3 size: 12 residues. Germline lookup yields CDR1 DFQATT and CDR2 SNEGSKA (reference sequence). Trimming pared 4 bases from V and 5 bases from J, leaving 8 bases between. DNA for the CDR3: TGCAGTGCTAAGGGCGTAAATGAAAAACTGTTTTTT. Translated, it gives CSAKGVNEKLFF.

This clonotype was seen a single time. This sequence joins TRBV25-1 and TRBJ2-1; 7 bases align to TRBD2. V shed 3 bases, J shed 7 bases, and the junction held 6 bases outside the gene matches. The germline V gene has CDR1 MGHDK and CDR2 SYGVNS. This CDR3 is 14 amino acids long. CDR3 amino acids: CASSDGGGPNEQFF. Here the CDR3 DNA reads TGTGCCAGCAGTGATGGCGGGGGTCCTAATGAGCAGTTCTTC. The full variable domain, rest sourced from reference TRBV25-1 and TRBJ2-1, is EADIYQTPRYLVIGTGKKITLECSQTMGHDKMYWYQQDPGMELHLIHYSYGVNSTEKGDLSSESTVSRIRTEHFPLTLESARPSHTSQYLCASSDGGGPNEQFFGPGTRLTVL.

In its sample, this clonotype was seen many times. V gene TRBV10-2 combines with J gene TRBJ2-2; 11 bases map to TRBD1. V trimming: 11 bases; J trimming: 11 bases; junction bases outside the gene matches: 7. The CDR3 is 12 residues long. CDR1 and CDR2 from the germline V gene are WSHSY and SAAADI. For the CDR3, the DNA is TGCGCCGGGAAGGACAGGGGGCAAGAGCTGTTTTTT. Protein sequence: CAGKDRGQELFF.

The chain employs TRBV19 and TRBJ2-3; the D gene is possibly TRBD2 (5 bases). Germline V lookup: CDR1 LNHDA, CDR2 SQIVND (reference sequence). CDR3 length: 14 amino acids. Between the trimmed V and J ends, which lost 5 bases and 2 bases, there was a span of 11 bases. The CDR3 sequence is CASSSSSATDTQYF. CDR3 bases: TGTGCCAGTAGTTCTAGCTCCGCCACAGATACGCAGTATTTT.

In this sample, this clonotype turned up a few times. The chain couples TRBV20-1 to TRBJ2-7, with TRBD2 identical over 7 bases. After removal of 0 bases from V and 2 bases from J, the junction contained 7 bases not matched to a gene. This CDR3 is built from 15 residues. CDR1 is DFQATT and CDR2 is SNEGSKA in the germline V gene (reference sequence). The CDR3 sequence is CSARENHGLAYEQYF. The CDR3 DNA follows: TGCAGTGCTAGAGAGAACCATGGACTAGCCTACGAGCAGTACTTC.

This clonotype was picked up many times. The chain's CDR3 is CASSLGQGTNTWEKLFF. DNA of the CDR3: TGTGCCAGCAGTTTAGGGCAGGGGACGAATACGTGGGAAAAACTGTTTTTT. The V and J genes are TRBV28 and TRBJ1-4; weak D call: TRBD1 (6 bases). This CDR3 contains 17 residues. The V gene's germline CDR1 is MDHEN and CDR2 SYDVKM. V shed 2 bases and J shed 8 bases, with 21 bases lying between them. Drawing the rest from reference TRBV28 and TRBJ1-4, the complete variable domain is DVKVTQSSRYLVKRTGEKVFLECVQDMDHENMFWYRQDPGLGLRLIYFSYDVKMKEKGDIPEGYSVSREKKERFSLILESASTNQTSMYLCASSLGQGTNTWEKLFFGSGTQLSVL.

The CDR3 sequence: CSARPGHGGGELFF. CDR3 nucleotide sequence: TGCAGTGCTAGACCGGGACACGGCGGCGGGGAGCTGTTTTTT. The rearrangement uses TRBV20-1 and TRBJ2-2, with TRBD1 as a possible D gene (6 bases). The CDR3 is 14 amino acids. V dropped 2 bases and J dropped 7 bases, with 14 bases sitting between them. From germline, CDR1 is DFQATT and CDR2 SNEGSKA (reference sequence).